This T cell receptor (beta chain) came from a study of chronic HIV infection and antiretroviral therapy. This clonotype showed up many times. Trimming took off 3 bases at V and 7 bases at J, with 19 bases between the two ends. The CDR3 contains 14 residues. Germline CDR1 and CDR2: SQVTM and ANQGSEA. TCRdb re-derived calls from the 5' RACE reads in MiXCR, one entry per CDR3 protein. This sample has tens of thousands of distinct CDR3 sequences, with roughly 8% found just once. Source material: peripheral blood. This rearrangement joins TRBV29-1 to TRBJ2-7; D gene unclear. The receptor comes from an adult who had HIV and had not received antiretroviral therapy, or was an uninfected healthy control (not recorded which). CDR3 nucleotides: TGCAGCGTTGAGGTTGGGTTGTCAGCGAAAGAGCAGTACTTC. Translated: CSVEVGLSAKEQYF.